This TCR beta chain was sequenced during a study of T-cell memory formation after mild COVID-19. A few counts support this clonotype. Using its own MiXCR run on the 5' RACE reads, TCRdb lists one record per CDR3 protein. The sample shows around 500,000 distinct CDR3 sequences, about 20% of them seen only once. The CDR3 extends over 15 amino acids. V lost 7 bases, J lost 8 bases, and 14 bases stayed unmatched. The rearrangement uses TRBV12-3 or TRBV12-4 and TRBJ2-1; 7 bases agree with TRBD2. Input material: PBMCs or a T cell subset sorted from them (not recorded which). The receptor comes from an adult woman who had mild COVID-19 (a few samples of this study predate the infection). Cell type and time point are not known. The chain's CDR3 is CASTPVGGSGYEQFF. CDR3 in DNA: TGTGCCAGCACTCCGGTGGGGGGGAGTGGGTATGAGCAGTTCTTC.